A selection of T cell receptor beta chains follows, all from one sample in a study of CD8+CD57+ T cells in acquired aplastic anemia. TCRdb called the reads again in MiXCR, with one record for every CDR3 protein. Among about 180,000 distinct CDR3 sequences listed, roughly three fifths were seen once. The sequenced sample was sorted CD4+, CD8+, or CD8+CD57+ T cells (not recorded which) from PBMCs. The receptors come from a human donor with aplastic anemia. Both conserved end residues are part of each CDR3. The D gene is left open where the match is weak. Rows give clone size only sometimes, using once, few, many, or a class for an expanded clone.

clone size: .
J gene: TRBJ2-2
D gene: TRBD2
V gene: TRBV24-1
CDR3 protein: CATSSELAGGYDGELFF
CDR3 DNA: TGTGCCACCAGTTCAGAACTAGCGGGAGGATATGACGGGGAGCTGTTTTTT

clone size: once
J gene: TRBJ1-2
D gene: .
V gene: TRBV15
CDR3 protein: CATSRDQGARDGYTF
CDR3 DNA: TGTGCCACCAGCAGAGATCAAGGGGCAAGGGATGGCTACACCTTC

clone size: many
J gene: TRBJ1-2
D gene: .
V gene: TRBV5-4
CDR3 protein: CASSFFRDGYGYTF
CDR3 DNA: TGTGCCAGCAGTTTTTTCAGGGATGGCTATGGCTACACCTTC

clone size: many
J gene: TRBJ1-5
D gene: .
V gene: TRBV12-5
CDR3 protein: CASGGQLHSNQPQHF
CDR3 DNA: TGTGCTAGTGGAGGACAGCTTCATAGCAATCAGCCCCAGCATTTT

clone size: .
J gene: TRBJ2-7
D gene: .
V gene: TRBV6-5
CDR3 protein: CATSDLRYEQYF
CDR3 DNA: TGTGCCACCAGTGATTTAAGGTACGAGCAGTACTTC

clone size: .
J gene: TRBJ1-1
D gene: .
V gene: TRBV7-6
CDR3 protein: CASSHWGEAFF
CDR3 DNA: TGTGCCAGCAGCCACTGGGGTGAAGCTTTCTTT

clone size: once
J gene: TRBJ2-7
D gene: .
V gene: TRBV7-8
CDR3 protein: CASSLDGQGREQYF
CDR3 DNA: TGTGCCAGCAGCTTAGACGGGCAGGGGCGCGAGCAGTACTTC

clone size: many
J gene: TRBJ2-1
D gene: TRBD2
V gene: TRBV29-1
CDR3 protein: CSVEREGSYNEQFF
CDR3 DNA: TGCAGCGTTGAAAGGGAGGGCTCCTACAATGAGCAGTTCTTC

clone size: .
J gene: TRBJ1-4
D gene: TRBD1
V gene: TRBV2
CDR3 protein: CASSITGTELATNEKLFF
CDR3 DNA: TGTGCCAGCAGTATAACCGGGACAGAGTTGGCAACTAATGAAAAACTGTTTTTT

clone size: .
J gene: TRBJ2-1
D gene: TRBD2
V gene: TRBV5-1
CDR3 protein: CASSLSGSPGYNEQFF
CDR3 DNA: TGCGCCAGCAGCTTGAGCGGGAGTCCCGGCTACAATGAGCAGTTCTTC

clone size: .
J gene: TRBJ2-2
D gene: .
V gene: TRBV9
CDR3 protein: CASSVGGDGELFF
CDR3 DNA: TGTGCCAGCAGCGTAGGGGGCGACGGGGAGCTGTTTTTT

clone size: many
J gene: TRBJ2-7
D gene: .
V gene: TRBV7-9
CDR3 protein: CASSSWLHSYEQYF
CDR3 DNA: TGTGCCAGCAGCTCTTGGTTGCATTCCTACGAGCAGTACTTC

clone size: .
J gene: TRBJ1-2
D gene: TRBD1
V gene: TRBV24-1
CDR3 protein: CASSVTGGNYGYTF
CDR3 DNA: TGTGCCAGCAGCGTAACAGGGGGCAACTATGGCTACACCTTC

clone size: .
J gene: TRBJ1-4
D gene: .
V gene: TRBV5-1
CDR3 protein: CASRPSGTANEKLFF
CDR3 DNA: TGCGCCAGCAGGCCATCTGGGACGGCTAATGAAAAACTGTTTTTT

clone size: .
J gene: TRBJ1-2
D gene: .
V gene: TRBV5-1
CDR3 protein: CASSTDRPASYGYTF
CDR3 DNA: TGCGCCAGCAGCACTGACAGACCGGCGAGCTATGGCTACACCTTC

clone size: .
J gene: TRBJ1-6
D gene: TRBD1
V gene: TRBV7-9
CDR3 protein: CASSLEWRQGSPLHF
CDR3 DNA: TGTGCCAGCAGCTTAGAGTGGAGACAGGGGTCTCCCCTCCACTTT

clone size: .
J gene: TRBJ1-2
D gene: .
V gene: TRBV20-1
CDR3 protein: CSASSPLGRTNYGYTF
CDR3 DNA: TGCAGTGCTAGTTCTCCGTTGGGTAGGACTAACTATGGCTACACCTTC

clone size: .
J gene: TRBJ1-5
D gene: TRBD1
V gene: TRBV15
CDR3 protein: CATSRASGGGQPQHF
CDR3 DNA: TGTGCCACCAGCAGAGCTTCAGGGGGTGGTCAGCCCCAGCATTTT

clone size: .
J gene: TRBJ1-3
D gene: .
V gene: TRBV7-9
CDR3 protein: CASSVVGTHSGNTIYF
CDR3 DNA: TGCGCCAGCAGCGTAGTAGGGACACACTCTGGAAACACCATATATTTT

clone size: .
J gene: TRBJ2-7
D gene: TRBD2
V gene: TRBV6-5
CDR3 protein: CASSGSGSWYNEQYF
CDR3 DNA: TGTGCCAGCAGTGGTAGCGGGAGCTGGTATAACGAGCAGTACTTC

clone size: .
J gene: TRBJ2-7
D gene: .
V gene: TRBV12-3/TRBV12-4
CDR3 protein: CASSLGAGTYEQYF
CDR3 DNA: TGTGCCAGCAGTTTAGGGGCCGGAACCTACGAGCAGTACTTC

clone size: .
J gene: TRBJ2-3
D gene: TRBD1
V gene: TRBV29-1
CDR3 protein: CSVGTGTDTQYF
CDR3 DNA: TGCAGCGTCGGGACAGGAACAGATACGCAGTATTTT

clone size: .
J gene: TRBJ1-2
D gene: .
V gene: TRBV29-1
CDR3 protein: CSAWTSNYGYTF
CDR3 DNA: TGCAGCGCCTGGACGTCTAACTATGGCTACACCTTC

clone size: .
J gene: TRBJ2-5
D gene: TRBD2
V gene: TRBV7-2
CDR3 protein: CASSSKWGLPQETQYF
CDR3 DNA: TGTGCCAGCAGCTCAAAATGGGGACTACCACAAGAGACCCAGTACTTC

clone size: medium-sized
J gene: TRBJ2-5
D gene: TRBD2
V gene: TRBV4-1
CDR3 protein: CASSFGSGGAETQYF
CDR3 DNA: TGCGCCAGCAGCTTCGGTAGCGGGGGGGCAGAGACCCAGTACTTC

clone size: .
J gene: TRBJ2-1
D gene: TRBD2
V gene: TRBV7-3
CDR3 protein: CASGLTGTSQLNEQFF
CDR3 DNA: TGTGCCAGCGGCTTAACCGGGACTAGCCAATTGAATGAGCAGTTCTTC

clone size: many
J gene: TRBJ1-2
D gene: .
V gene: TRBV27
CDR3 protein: CASSLWGQGQNYGYTF
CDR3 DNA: TGTGCCAGCAGTTTGTGGGGGCAAGGACAGAACTATGGCTACACCTTC

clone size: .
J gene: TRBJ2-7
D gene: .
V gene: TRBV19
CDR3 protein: CASNEGREQYF
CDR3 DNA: TGTGCCAGTAATGAGGGACGCGAGCAGTACTTC

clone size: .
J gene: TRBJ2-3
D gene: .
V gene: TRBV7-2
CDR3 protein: CASTWGTGKADTQYF
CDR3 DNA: TGTGCCAGCACCTGGGGTACAGGGAAGGCAGATACGCAGTATTTT

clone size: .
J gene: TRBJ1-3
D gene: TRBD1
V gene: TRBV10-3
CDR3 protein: CAISESPGGYGNTIYF
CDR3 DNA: TGTGCCATCAGTGAGTCTCCAGGGGGCTATGGAAACACCATATATTTT

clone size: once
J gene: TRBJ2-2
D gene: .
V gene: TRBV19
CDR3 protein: CASSIVGSTGELFF
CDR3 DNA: TGTGCCAGTAGTATTGTGGGATCGACCGGGGAGCTGTTTTTT

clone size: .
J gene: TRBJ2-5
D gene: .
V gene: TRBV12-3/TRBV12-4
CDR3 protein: CASRLTRTTETQYF
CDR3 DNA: TGTGCCAGCAGGTTGACTAGGACTACCGAGACCCAGTACTTC

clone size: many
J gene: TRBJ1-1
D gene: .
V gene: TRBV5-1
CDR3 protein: CASSLGATEAFF
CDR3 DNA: TGCGCCAGCAGCCTCGGGGCAACTGAAGCTTTCTTT